Listed below are T cell receptor beta chains from one sample, sequenced in a study of cytomegalovirus exposure and HLA in healthy donors. Only in-frame clones appear in the TCRdb table, and some are missing; sequencing was by immunoSEQ multiplex PCR. The data include fewer than 150,000 clones; the top ten clones carry roughly 3.5%. Sequenced sample: PBMCs. These receptors were taken from a man between 18 and 35 years old in good health and CMV-seronegative. Both conserved end residues are part of each CDR3. The D gene is left open where the match is weak.

v_gene	j_gene	d_gene	CDR3aa	CDR3nt
TRBV27	TRBJ1-1	.	CASSPQGRAKAFF	TGTGCCAGCAGTCCCCAAGGGCGGGCTAAGGCTTTCTTT
TRBV5-4	TRBJ1-5	.	CASSARSPKGEGTNQPQHF	TGTGCCAGCAGCGCCAGATCTCCCAAGGGAGAGGGTACAAATCAGCCCCAGCATTTT
TRBV5-1	TRBJ2-5	.	CASSPLGGPQETQYF	TGCGCCAGCAGCCCGTTAGGGGGTCCCCAAGAGACCCAGTACTTC
TRBV19	TRBJ1-5	TRBD1	CASSIPPTGGQPQHF	TGTGCCAGTAGTATCCCCCCGACAGGGGGTCAGCCCCAGCATTTT
TRBV18	TRBJ2-1	.	CASSPPGNEQFF	TGTGCCAGCTCACCTCCCGGCAATGAGCAGTTCTTC
TRBV7-9	TRBJ2-3	TRBD2	CASSFSSGRADTQYF	TGTGCCAGCAGCTTCTCTAGCGGGAGGGCAGATACGCAGTATTTT
TRBV7-3	TRBJ2-1	TRBD1	CASSRDRGNEQFF	TGTGCCAGCAGCAGGGACAGGGGGAATGAGCAGTTCTTC
TRBV18	TRBJ1-2	.	CASSPLEGPGGYTF	TGTGCCAGCTCACCCCTGGAGGGCCCTGGAGGCTACACCTTC
TRBV5-4	TRBJ2-2	.	CASSLGLTGSTGELFF	TGTGCCAGCAGCTTAGGTTTGACAGGATCGACCGGGGAGCTGTTTTTT
TRBV7-2	TRBJ1-4	.	CASSLAQGQLDEKLFF	TGTGCCAGCAGCTTAGCTCAAGGACAGTTAGATGAAAAACTGTTTTTT
TRBV18	TRBJ2-5	.	CASSPFELETQYF	TGTGCCAGCTCACCATTCGAGCTAGAGACCCAGTACTTC
TRBV9	TRBJ2-7	TRBD2	CASSHEAGGFYEQYF	TGTGCCAGCAGCCACGAAGCGGGAGGTTTTTACGAGCAGTACTTC
TRBV2	TRBJ2-7	.	CASSEYPGHGEQYF	TGTGCCAGCAGTGAGTATCCGGGACACGGCGAGCAGTACTTC
TRBV28	TRBJ2-7	TRBD2	CASWGQPGLAGDEQYF	TGTGCCTCATGGGGACAGCCGGGACTAGCGGGCGACGAGCAGTACTTC
TRBV25-1	TRBJ1-6	.	CASSEFQGQNSPLHF	TGTGCCAGCAGTGAATTTCAGGGGCAGAATTCACCCCTCCACTTT
TRBV27	TRBJ2-7	.	CASSTGGTYEQYF	TGTGCCAGCAGTACCGGGGGAACCTACGAGCAGTACTTC
TRBV5-8	TRBJ2-3	.	CASRRFSFDTDTQYF	TGTGCCAGCCGCCGTTTTAGCTTTGACACAGATACGCAGTATTTT
TRBV28	TRBJ1-2	TRBD1	CASSFGQGPTGF	TGTGCCAGCAGTTTCGGACAGGGACCCACTGGCTTC
TRBV28	TRBJ2-7	.	CASSLRSRGLGQYF	TGTGCCAGCAGTTTACGGTCCAGGGGATTAGGGCAGTACTTC
TRBV5-1	TRBJ2-3	.	CASSLPGEGGDTQYF	TGCGCCAGCAGCTTGCCAGGGGAGGGAGGGGATACGCAGTATTTT
TRBV25-1	TRBJ2-2	.	CASLDDTGELFF	TGTGCCAGCCTAGACGACACCGGGGAGCTGTTTTTT
TRBV25-1	TRBJ1-2	TRBD1	CASSVGTANYGYTF	TGTGCCAGCAGTGTCGGGACAGCTAACTATGGCTACACCTTC
TRBV7-8	TRBJ2-5	TRBD2	CASSFSRPSRLAGVQETQYF	TGTGCCAGCAGCTTCTCCCGGCCATCACGACTAGCGGGGGTCCAAGAGACCCAGTACTTC
TRBV9	TRBJ2-1	TRBD2	CASSDRGGFVINEQFF	TGTGCCAGCAGCGATCGGGGAGGGTTCGTGATTAATGAGCAGTTCTTC
TRBV7-7	TRBJ2-1	TRBD2	CASSPSGGEQFF	TGTGCTAGCAGCCCCAGCGGGGGGGAGCAGTTCTTC
TRBV5-1	TRBJ1-1	TRBD1	CASSGQGLKLYTEAFF	TGCGCCAGTTCCGGACAGGGACTGAAACTTTACACTGAAGCTTTCTTT
TRBV5-1	TRBJ2-7	.	CASSLYRESEQYF	TGCGCCAGCAGCTTGTACAGGGAAAGCGAGCAGTACTTC
TRBV5-6	TRBJ2-7	.	CASSLRGGGAEQYF	TGTGCCAGCAGCTTGAGGGGGGGCGGAGCCGAGCAGTACTTC
TRBV7-9	TRBJ2-3	TRBD2	CASSLRTSGFRGGTQYF	TGTGCCAGCAGCCTCAGGACTAGCGGATTCCGGGGGGGTACGCAGTATTTT
TRBV6-1	TRBJ2-5	TRBD2	CASTGLAGGQETQYF	TGTGCCAGCACGGGACTAGCGGGGGGGCAAGAGACCCAGTACTTC
TRBV6-5	TRBJ2-7	TRBD1	CASTSNDRGHEQYF	TGTGCCAGCACCTCCAATGACAGGGGACACGAGCAGTACTTC
TRBV10-3	TRBJ1-1	.	CAISELDSPNTEAFF	TGTGCCATCAGTGAGTTAGACAGCCCGAACACTGAAGCTTTCTTT
TRBV6-5	TRBJ2-1	.	CASSYLGGNEQFF	TGTGCCAGCAGTTACCTAGGGGGCAATGAGCAGTTCTTC
TRBV10-2	TRBJ2-3	.	CASSSGLSHSTDTQYF	TGCGCCAGCAGTTCAGGACTCTCCCACAGCACAGATACGCAGTATTTT
TRBV11-2	TRBJ2-2	TRBD2	CASSWTSGVGTGELFF	TGTGCCAGCAGCTGGACTAGCGGGGTAGGAACCGGGGAGCTGTTTTTT
TRBV5-1	TRBJ1-6	.	CASSLESANSPLHF	TGCGCCAGCAGCCTAGAGAGTGCGAATTCACCCCTCCACTTT
TRBV6-1	TRBJ2-7	.	CASSVGSSFYF	TGTGCCAGCAGTGTTGGGAGCTCCTTCTACTTC
TRBV19	TRBJ2-1	.	CASSIGLLTYNEQFF	TGTGCCAGTAGTATAGGACTTTTGACCTACAATGAGCAGTTCTTC
TRBV2	TRBJ2-1	.	CASSVAGAVNEQFF	TGTGCCAGCAGTGTGGCGGGGGCCGTCAATGAGCAGTTCTTC
TRBV4-1	TRBJ2-7	TRBD1	CASSQARDRVGSYEQYF	TGCGCCAGCAGCCAAGCCCGGGACAGGGTGGGATCCTACGAGCAGTACTTC
TRBV13	TRBJ2-1	.	CASSARGHNEQFF	TGTGCCAGCAGCGCGAGAGGTCACAATGAGCAGTTCTTC
TRBV7-9	TRBJ1-1	TRBD1	CASTQWDRGLEAFF	TGTGCCAGCACCCAGTGGGACAGGGGCCTTGAAGCTTTCTTT
TRBV18	TRBJ1-3	.	CASSSGGLYSGNTIYF	TGTGCCAGCTCTTCTGGGGGCCTTTACTCTGGAAACACCATATATTTT
TRBV6-5	TRBJ2-7	TRBD2	CATVMTSGVSYEQYF	TGTGCCACCGTAATGACTAGCGGGGTCTCCTACGAGCAGTACTTC
TRBV9	TRBJ1-1	.	CASGTQTSEAFF	TGTGCCAGCGGCACCCAAACGTCTGAAGCTTTCTTT
TRBV6-1	TRBJ1-1	TRBD1	CASRSGTENTEAFF	TGTGCTAGCAGGTCCGGGACAGAGAACACTGAAGCTTTCTTT
TRBV2	TRBJ1-2	TRBD1	CASSFKGRGAVGGYTF	TGTGCCAGCAGCTTCAAGGGCAGGGGGGCAGTGGGTGGCTACACCTTC
TRBV5-1	TRBJ1-2	TRBD1	CASSPGQEVYGYTF	TGCGCCAGCAGCCCCGGACAGGAGGTTTATGGCTACACCTTC
TRBV7-2	TRBJ2-1	.	CASSLVLGGISYNEQFF	TGTGCCAGCAGCTTAGTTCTAGGGGGAATCTCCTACAATGAGCAGTTCTTC
TRBV5-1	TRBJ2-7	TRBD1	CASSLTGTGELRQYF	TGCGCCAGCAGCTTGACTGGGACAGGAGAGCTCCGGCAGTACTTC
TRBV28	TRBJ1-4	.	CASRPGGGSKKLFF	TGTGCCAGCAGACCTGGTGGAGGGTCAAAAAAACTGTTTTTT